This T cell receptor beta chain was obtained from a study of cytomegalovirus exposure and HLA in healthy donors. The PCR was carried out with 60 Vbeta primers and 13 Jbeta primers. The data were produced by immunoSEQ multiplex PCR, yet TCRdb's version contains in-frame clones alone and is incomplete. The table records approximately 160,000 clones, less than 65% of them present only once. Healthy bone marrow donors made up the donor group. CDR1 and CDR2 from the germline V gene are ENHRY and SYGVKD. V was trimmed by 0 bases and J by 4 bases, leaving 17 bases between them. This CDR3 comprises 17 residues.

The specimen sequenced was PBMCs. This sequence originates from a woman aged 25 to 39 in good health and CMV-seropositive. The V and J genes are TRBV10-3 and TRBJ2-3, with D perhaps matching TRBD1 (6 bases). Here the CDR3 reads CAISESGAGAIPDTQYF. CDR3 sequence (DNA): TGTGCCATCAGTGAGTCGGGCGCAGGGGCTATCCCAGATACGCAGTATTTT.